The 26 T cell receptor beta chains given below trace back to one sample, sequenced in a study of blood T cells in healthy people across ages. Primers used in a second PCR of roughly 6 to 12 cycles were a sample-barcoded 5' primer and a J-beta primer mix. TCRdb re-derived calls from the 5' RACE reads in MiXCR, one entry per CDR3 protein. The sample shows 800,000 to 950,000 distinct CDR3 sequences, around 48% of them seen only once. Sequences were obtained from blood. All receptors derive from a man aged 25 to 40 in good health.

This clonotype appeared a few times. This chain connects TRBV7-2 to TRBJ2-5; no reliable D call. The V end lost 4 bases, the J end lost 4 bases, and 16 bases lay between the germline ends. Germline V gives CDR1 SGHTA, CDR2 FQGNSA. This CDR3 region has 15 residues. CDR3 loop: CASSSNVGKGETQYF. DNA of the CDR3: TGTGCCAGCAGCTCCAATGTGGGGAAGGGAGAGACCCAGTACTTC.

With respect to this clonotype: The junction does not match germline at one end; this may be a read error. The rearrangement joins TRBV4-1 to TRBJ2-7; TRBD2 agrees at 7 bases. CDR1 is MGHRA and CDR2 is YSYEKL in the germline V gene. The CDR3 length is 15 residues. CDR3 bases: TGCGCCAGCGGCCAAACGGCTAGCGGCTCCTACGAGCAGTACTTC. It translates to CASGQTASGSYEQYF.

In this sample, this clonotype turned up once. This chain links TRBV29-1 with TRBJ1-2, with D hard to call. V was cut by 2 bases and J by 4 bases, with 11 bases left in between. This CDR3 comprises 13 residues. Germline-derived CDR1 and CDR2 are SQVTM and ANQGSEA. The CDR3 is CSVEKPRLYGYTF. DNA of the CDR3: TGCAGCGTTGAAAAGCCGAGGCTCTATGGCTACACCTTC.

The chain couples TRBV20-1 to TRBJ2-7; D gene uncertain. V was cut by 4 bases and J by 5 bases, with 18 bases left in between. Germline assignment: CDR1 DFQATT and CDR2 SNEGSKA (reference sequence). This CDR3 is built from 14 residues. The CDR3 region has the DNA TGCAGTGCTACCAACCCCGGTGGTTCCCACGAGCAGTACTTC. Its translation: CSATNPGGSHEQYF.

There are a few counts of this clonotype. This rearrangement joins TRBV20-1 to TRBJ2-3; the match to TRBD1 covers 7 bases. The CDR3 has 14 residues. Germline CDR1 reads DFQATT; CDR2 reads SNEGSKA (reference sequence). The ends lost 4 bases at V and 4 bases at J; junction bases unmatched: 8. Here the CDR3 DNA reads TGCAGTGCTATGAGACAGGGTCGCTCAGATACGCAGTATTTT. Residues: CSAMRQGRSDTQYF.

The genes are TRBV15 and TRBJ1-2, with D unclear. This CDR3 is built from 14 residues. The V end was cut by 0 bases, the J end by 7 bases, with 12 bases between. Germline V gives CDR1 LNHNV, CDR2 YYDKDF (reference sequence). The CDR3 region has the DNA TGTGCCACCAGCAGAGACCCGAAATTGGGTGGCTACACCTTC. Translation gives CATSRDPKLGGYTF.

In its sample, this clonotype was seen a few times. The chain uses TRBV12-3 or TRBV12-4 and TRBJ1-1; no clear D gene. The CDR3 contains 16 residues. V lost 8 bases, J lost 1 base, and 20 bases lay in between. The CDR3, as DNA: TGTGCCAGCGCCTCATCACAGATTTTTGGGAACACTGAAGCTTTCTTT. It yields the protein CASASSQIFGNTEAFF.

This clonotype was detected only a few times. The chain links TRBV20-1 to TRBJ2-7, with 7 bases that match TRBD1. V shed 6 bases, J shed 4 bases, and the junction held 12 bases outside the gene matches. CDR1 and CDR2 from the germline V gene are DFQATT and SNEGSKA (reference sequence). CDR3 size: 14 residues. Written as DNA, the CDR3 is TGCAGTGCAACGACAGGGTCTAAAATTTACGAGCAGTACTTC. Its translation is CSATTGSKIYEQYF.

This clonotype has a count of ten or more. This could be a read error, since a much larger clone is one nucleotide away. The V and J genes are TRBV3-1 and TRBJ2-7; D gene unclear. Trimming pared 1 base from V and 6 bases from J, leaving 4 bases between. There are 11 residues in the CDR3. CDR1 is LGHDT and CDR2 is YNNKEL in the germline V gene (reference sequence). CDR3: CASSQVGEQYF. DNA for the CDR3: TGTGCCAGCAGCCAAGTGGGCGAGCAGTACTTC.

This clonotype turned up a few times. This chain connects TRBV6-2 or TRBV6-3 to TRBJ2-4; 8 nucleotides line up with TRBD1. This CDR3 is built from 15 residues. V was clipped by 5 bases and J by 9 bases; unmatched bases: 12. Germline lookup yields CDR1 MNHEY and CDR2 SVGEGT. The CDR3 region is CASSRPTGVLCIQYF. DNA for the CDR3: TGTGCCAGCAGTCGTCCGACAGGGGTCTTGTGCATTCAGTACTTC.

Written as DNA, the CDR3 is TGTGCCAGCAGTCTAACAGAGTCCCAAGAGACCCAGTACTTC. Translation: CASSLTESQETQYF. This chain uses TRBV7-9 with TRBJ2-5, with D unclear. Germline values: CDR1 SEHNR, CDR2 FQNEAQ (reference sequence). Trimming took off 6 bases at V and 1 base at J, with 12 bases between the two ends. The CDR3 length is 14 residues.

This clonotype was detected only once. The chain recombines TRBV3-1 with TRBJ1-6; 7 bases are shared with TRBD1. J was trimmed by 7 bases and V by 2 bases; bases with no gene match: 5. The CDR3 runs to 15 residues. CDR1 is LGHDT and CDR2 is YNNKEL in the germline V gene (reference sequence). The CDR3 DNA reads TGTGCCAGCAGCCAACTACAGGGGTTCAATTCACCCCTCCACTTT. This translates into CASSQLQGFNSPLHF.

This clonotype occurred once. The chain employs TRBV12-3 or TRBV12-4 and TRBJ2-5; D is uncertain. Trimming pared 5 bases from V and 0 bases from J, leaving 13 bases between. This CDR3 is 15 amino acids long. This CDR3 is CASSLKETHQETQYF. The CDR3, as DNA: TGTGCCAGCAGTCTGAAAGAGACACACCAAGAGACCCAGTACTTC.

The chain joins TRBV4-1 to TRBJ2-2, with TRBD2 matching over 9 bases. The germline CDR1 and CDR2 sequences are MGHRA and YSYEKL. The CDR3 consists of 16 residues. The V and J ends lost 1 base and 3 bases, in that order; junction bases with no gene match: 3. The CDR3 is CASSQVSSGDTGELFF. The CDR3 coding sequence is TGCGCCAGCAGCCAAGTTTCTAGCGGGGACACCGGGGAGCTGTTTTTT.

This clonotype has a handful of counts. The V gene is TRBV4-1, the J gene TRBJ1-1, with D possibly TRBD1 on 5 matching bases. V lost 6 bases to trimming and J lost 5 bases, with 19 bases between them. CDR1 MGHRA and CDR2 YSYEKL come from the germline V gene. The CDR3 is made up of 15 amino acids. The CDR3 reads CASSPLAGKRTEAFF. The CDR3 nucleotides read TGCGCCAGCAGTCCACTCGCAGGGAAGAGAACTGAAGCTTTCTTT.

The V and J genes are TRBV6-2 or TRBV6-3 and TRBJ2-7, with 10 positions matching TRBD1. Germline CDR1 and CDR2: MNHEY and SVGEGT. The CDR3 runs 16 residues. V lost 6 bases and J lost 1; bases outside the gene matches: 9. CDR3 protein: CASRETGQGRSYEQYF. The CDR3 coding sequence is TGTGCCAGCAGAGAAACGGGACAGGGGAGATCCTACGAGCAGTACTTC.

Written as DNA, the CDR3 is TGCGCCAGCAGCCAAGTAGCTTCCCTAGAGACCCAGTACTTC. Translated: CASSQVASLETQYF. The genes are TRBV4-1 and TRBJ2-5; no clear D gene. The V gene lost 1 base and the J gene lost 4 bases, with 10 bases spanning the gap. The CDR3 is 14 amino acids. Germline CDR1 MGHRA, CDR2 YSYEKL.

This chain connects TRBV27 to TRBJ2-7, with 7 bases fitting TRBD1. V trimming: 4 bases; J trimming: 6 bases; junction bases outside the gene matches: 9. This CDR3 has 14 residues. Germline lookup yields CDR1 MNHEY and CDR2 SMNVEV (reference sequence). The CDR3 here is CASSSTGTALEQYF. As DNA, the CDR3 is TGTGCCAGCAGTTCGACCGGGACAGCCCTCGAGCAGTACTTC.

The chain combines TRBV6-1 with TRBJ2-3; 8 bases are a match to TRBD2. With 6 bases clipped from V and 4 bases from J, the junction kept 12 bases outside the gene matches. The CDR3 runs to 16 residues. CDR1 MNHNS and CDR2 SASEGT come from the germline V gene. For the CDR3, the DNA is TGTGCCAGCAGAGAAACTAGCGGTATTCCTCCAGATACGCAGTATTTT. It yields the protein CASRETSGIPPDTQYF.

The chain employs TRBV29-1 and TRBJ2-4; 7 nucleotides align to TRBD1. The germline V gene encodes CDR1 SQVTM and CDR2 ANQGSEA. This CDR3 has 13 amino acids. V trimming: 4 bases; J trimming: 8 bases; junction bases outside the gene matches: 8. For the CDR3, the DNA is TGCAGCGTTGTCGTACAGGGGTCGGACATTCAGTACTTC. As protein: CSVVVQGSDIQYF.

In this sample, this clonotype turned up a few times. The chain uses TRBV12-3 or TRBV12-4 and TRBJ2-5; TRBD1 matches at 9 bases. This CDR3 comprises 15 residues. Trimming cost V 5 bases and J 11 bases; bases outside gene matches: 15. The CDR3 region is CASSLHDRGFGEQYF. The CDR3 region has the DNA TGTGCCAGCAGTCTCCACGACAGGGGGTTTGGGGAGCAGTACTTC.

This chain joins TRBV29-1 and TRBJ1-2; D not certain. Germline CDR1 reads SQVTM; CDR2 reads ANQGSEA. Trimming stripped 2 bases from V and 7 bases from J, with 11 bases between. CDR3 length: 12 residues. This CDR3 is CSVESETGGYTF. The CDR3 DNA follows: TGCAGCGTTGAATCCGAAACGGGTGGCTACACCTTC.

This rearrangement joins TRBV3-1 to TRBJ2-3, with D possibly TRBD2 on 6 matching bases. The germline CDR1 and CDR2 sequences are LGHDT and YNNKEL (reference sequence). There are 16 residues in the CDR3. V was shortened by 3 bases and J by 0 bases, with 13 bases between the two germline ends. The CDR3 reads CASSQGPGLSTDTQYF. The CDR3 DNA is TGTGCCAGCAGCCAGGGACCGGGACTGAGCACAGATACGCAGTATTTT.

The chain employs TRBV7-8 and TRBJ2-3, with D unclear. Between the trimmed V and J ends, which lost 8 bases and 0 bases, there was a span of 12 bases. This CDR3 contains 14 residues. Germline V gives CDR1 SGHVS, CDR2 FQNEAQ. The CDR3 DNA reads as TGTGCCAGCGGCGTTTTTCTTAGCACAGATACGCAGTATTTT. Amino acids: CASGVFLSTDTQYF.

The V gene is TRBV29-1, the J gene TRBJ1-5; TRBD1 agrees at 10 bases. The germline CDR1 and CDR2 sequences are SQVTM and ANQGSEA. Trimming took 6 bases from V and 6 from J; bases not matched to a gene: 5. The CDR3 totals 13 residues. This CDR3 is CSVGDRGGQPQHF. CDR3 DNA sequence: TGCAGCGTCGGGGACAGGGGAGGTCAGCCCCAGCATTTT.

V is TRBV5-1 and J is TRBJ2-1, with D hard to call. Near its end, the DNA agrees better with TRBJ2-7, so the J call may be wrong. This CDR3 has 14 amino acids. Germline V gene lookup returns CDR1 SGHRS and CDR2 YFSETQ. Here the CDR3 reads CASSSGEEYNEQYF. The CDR3 DNA sequence: TGCGCCAGCAGCTCTGGGGAAGAGTACAATGAGCAGTACTTC.